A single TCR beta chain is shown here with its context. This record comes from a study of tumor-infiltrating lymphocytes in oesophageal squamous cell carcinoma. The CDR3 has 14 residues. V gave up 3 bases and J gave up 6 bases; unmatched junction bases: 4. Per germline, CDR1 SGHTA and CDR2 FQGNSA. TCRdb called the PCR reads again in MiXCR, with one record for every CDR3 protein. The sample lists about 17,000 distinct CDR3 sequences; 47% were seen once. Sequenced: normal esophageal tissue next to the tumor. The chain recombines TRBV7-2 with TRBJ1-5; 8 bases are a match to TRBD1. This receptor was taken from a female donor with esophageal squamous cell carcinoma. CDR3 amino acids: CASSFFDRGQPQHF. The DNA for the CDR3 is TGTGCCAGCAGCTTTTTCGACAGGGGTCAGCCCCAGCATTTT. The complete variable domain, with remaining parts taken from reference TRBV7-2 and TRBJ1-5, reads GAGVSQSPSNKVTEKGKDVELRCDPISGHTALYWYRQSLGQGLEFLIYFQGNSAPDKSGLPSDRFSAERTGGSVSTLTIQRTQQEDSAVYLCASSFFDRGQPQHFGDGTRLSIL.